This is a list of T cell receptor beta chains from one sample in a study of CD8+CD57+ T cells in acquired aplastic anemia. TCRdb independently ran MiXCR on the reads; one entry per CDR3 protein. The data contain about 40,000 distinct CDR3 sequences, approximately 63% of them singletons. Sequencing was performed on sorted CD4+, CD8+, or CD8+CD57+ T cells (not recorded which) from PBMCs. These receptors originate from a human donor with aplastic anemia. The CDR3 runs from the conserved cysteine through the conserved F or W.

j_call,v_call,cdr3_aa
TRBJ2-1,TRBV24-1,CATSERGEQFF
TRBJ2-1,TRBV10-2,CATGQHNEQFF
TRBJ2-7,TRBV27,CASSSLRTGPYEQYF
TRBJ2-3,TRBV10-3,CAISGRTSGGADTQYF
TRBJ2-3,TRBV7-9,CASSPRLAVSTDTQYF
TRBJ2-5,TRBV25-1,CASLGYGQETQYF
TRBJ2-1,TRBV24-1,CATSDPGSYNEQFF
TRBJ1-1,TRBV9,CASSGDRATEAFF
TRBJ1-1,TRBV15,CATSPGGGRTEAFF
TRBJ2-5,TRBV7-6,CASSAGTSGSQETQYF
TRBJ2-7,TRBV7-8,CASSYLTGSSYEQYF
TRBJ2-7,TRBV29-1,CSVDHGTGEGQYF
TRBJ2-5,TRBV25-1,CASSESSTLAGQETQYF
TRBJ1-4,TRBV12-5,CASWDSYNEKLFF
TRBJ2-7,TRBV2,CASTPGPLSSGSYEQYF
TRBJ2-7,TRBV15,CATSTAEPTSYEQYF
TRBJ2-7,TRBV15,CATSRDRAMDEQYF
TRBJ1-1,TRBV7-7,CASSLGRGSEAFF
TRBJ2-2,TRBV7-6,CASSSGGGAGELFF
TRBJ1-2,TRBV25-1,CASSASAVDYGYTF
TRBJ1-5,TRBV15,CATSGNGVRDQPQHF
TRBJ1-1,TRBV25-1,CASSTLNRNTEAFF
TRBJ1-1,TRBV2,CASGSGEHTEAFF
TRBJ1-6,TRBV15,CATSRDSGISPLHF